The 23 T cell receptor beta chains reported below all come from one sample, sequenced in a study of T cells in localized non-small cell lung cancer. Sequencing used immunoSEQ multiplex PCR; TCRdb keeps in-frame clones, though not all of them. The table includes over 25,000 clones, over 80% detected once. Sample: peripheral blood, taken before any cancer treatment. These receptors all stem from a female donor older than 55 with stage I lung adenocarcinoma.

A single count supports this clone. The J gene is TRBJ1-1, the V gene TRBV7-9; D perhaps matches TRBD1 (5 bases). The germline gives CDR1 SEHNR, CDR2 FQNEAQ (reference sequence). This CDR3 has 16 residues. Trimming shortened V by 1 base and J by 1 base, and 13 bases separated the two germline ends. In nucleotides, the CDR3 is TGTGCCAGCAGCTTAGGAGTCAGGGAGACGAACACTGAAGCTTTCTTT. It codes for CASSLGVRETNTEAFF.

The V gene is TRBV19, the J gene TRBJ1-5, with D tentatively TRBD1 (5 bases). There are 19 residues in the CDR3. Germline-derived CDR1 and CDR2 are LNHDA and SQIVND (reference sequence). Trimming left V 7 bases short and J 2 bases short, with 27 bases between. The CDR3 protein is CASTPRLRAQVMGNQPQHF. CDR3 in DNA: TGTGCCAGTACCCCAAGGTTAAGGGCACAGGTGATGGGCAATCAGCCCCAGCATTTT.

This chain joins TRBV5-1 and TRBJ1-2; D unresolved. CDR1 is SGHRS and CDR2 is YFSETQ in the germline V gene. The CDR3 totals 13 residues. The V end lost 0 bases, the J end lost 2 bases, and 5 bases lay between the germline ends. CDR3 loop: CASSLAGNYGYTF. In DNA, the CDR3 is TGCGCCAGCAGCTTGGCCGGGAACTATGGCTACACCTTC.

The V call is TRBV6-5, the J call TRBJ1-2; D call uncertain. Germline V gene data show CDR1 as MNHEY and CDR2 as SVGAGI. The CDR3 covers 14 residues. With 0 bases removed from V and 7 bases from J, the gap between germline ends came to 12 bases. Here the CDR3 DNA reads TGTGCCAGCAGTTACTCCGCCGGGCAACGTGGCTACACCTTC. Encoded protein: CASSYSAGQRGYTF.

The J gene is TRBJ1-1, the V gene TRBV2; no definite D call. The CDR3 covers 15 residues. Trimming removed 7 bases from V and 1 base from J, with 16 bases in between. The V gene's germline CDR1 is SNHLY and CDR2 FYNNEI. CDR3 residues: CASITTLTANTEAFF. CDR3 in DNA: TGTGCCAGCATAACCACCCTAACAGCGAACACTGAAGCTTTCTTT. The full variable domain, its missing parts supplied by reference TRBV2 and TRBJ1-1, is EPEVTQTPSHQVTQMGQEVILRCVPISNHLYFYWYRQILGQKVEFLVSFYNNEISEKSEIFDDQFSVERPDGSNFTLKIRSTKLEDSAMYFCASITTLTANTEAFFGQGTRLTVV.

This chain connects TRBV18 to TRBJ2-1, with TRBD1 identical over 10 bases. J gave up 8 bases and V 4 bases, and 5 bases lay outside the gene matches. CDR1 is KGHSH, CDR2 LQKENI, per germline. The CDR3 consists of 14 residues. CDR3 coding DNA: TGTGCCAGCTCACGGGACAGGGGTGACGATGAGCAGTTCTTC. Protein: CASSRDRGDDEQFF.

This clone was picked up one time. The V and J genes are TRBV9 and TRBJ2-2; 7 nucleotides match TRBD2. Germline V gives CDR1 SGDLS, CDR2 YYNGEE. The CDR3 contains 18 residues. The J segment lost 1 base and the V segment lost 2 bases, leaving 11 bases of the junction unmatched. This CDR3 is CASSVSPAGERNTGELFF. CDR3 sequence (DNA): TGTGCCAGCAGCGTCTCCCCTGCGGGGGAGCGGAACACCGGGGAGCTGTTTTTT.

V usage is TRBV28 and J usage is TRBJ2-1; 8 positions agree with TRBD2. V trimming: 8 bases; J trimming: 4 bases; junction bases outside the gene matches: 10. From germline, CDR1 is MDHEN and CDR2 SYDVKM. The length of the CDR3 is 15 residues. In DNA, the CDR3 is TGTGCCAGCCGGGGGGGGTCAGGGAGGTACAATGAGCAGTTCTTC. Encoded protein: CASRGGSGRYNEQFF.

J is TRBJ1-3 and V is TRBV25-1, with D possibly being TRBD1 (6 bases). Germline CDR1 is MGHDK and CDR2 is SYGVNS. The length of the CDR3 is 14 residues. With 3 bases removed from V and 2 bases from J, the gap between germline ends came to 8 bases. CDR3 sequence reads: CASSDHRAGNTIYF. Written as DNA, the CDR3 is TGTGCCAGCAGTGATCACAGGGCTGGAAACACCATATATTTT.

This chain joins TRBV4-1 and TRBJ2-3, with 8 bases identical to TRBD2. The length of the CDR3 is 17 residues. Germline V lookup: CDR1 MGHRA, CDR2 YSYEKL. V lost 2 bases, J lost 2 bases, and 9 bases stayed unmatched. The chain's CDR3 is CASSQLAGTGYTDTQYF. CDR3 DNA: TGCGCCAGCAGCCAATTAGCGGGGACCGGCTACACAGATACGCAGTATTTT.

The rearrangement uses TRBV29-1 and TRBJ2-5; D possibly corresponds to TRBD1 (5 bases). Germline V gene lookup returns CDR1 SQVTM and CDR2 ANQGSEA. The CDR3 is made up of 14 amino acids. V was shortened by 7 bases and J by 1 base, with 16 bases between the two germline ends. CDR3 sequence reads: CSASNRRRQETQYF. The CDR3 DNA reads as TGCAGCGCCAGTAACAGGAGACGCCAAGAGACCCAGTACTTC.

J is TRBJ1-1 and V is TRBV2; D ambiguous. Trimming removed 6 bases from V and 0 bases from J, with 14 bases in between. The CDR3 sequence is 15 residues long. Looked up from germline, CDR1 is SNHLY and CDR2 is FYNNEI. As DNA, the CDR3 is TGTGCCAGCAGGCCCCTGACATCTGTGAACACTGAAGCTTTCTTT. Protein: CASRPLTSVNTEAFF.

The DNA for the CDR3 is TGTGCCAGCAGTGAATTGACTATCTACAATGAGCAGTTCTTC. Translating gives CASSELTIYNEQFF. V usage is TRBV2 and J usage is TRBJ2-1; possibly TRBD2 for D (5 bases). Trimming pared 2 bases from V and 3 bases from J, leaving 8 bases between. CDR3 size: 14 residues. The germline gives CDR1 SNHLY, CDR2 FYNNEI.

The chain carries TRBV19 and TRBJ1-6; TRBD1 matches at 7 bases. V shed 5 bases, J shed 6 bases, and the junction held 1 base outside the gene matches. The CDR3 loop spans 13 amino acids. Looked up from germline, CDR1 is LNHDA and CDR2 is SQIVND (reference sequence). The CDR3 is CASSRDSNSPLHF. The CDR3 DNA follows: TGTGCCAGTAGTCGGGACAGTAATTCACCCCTCCACTTT.

The rearrangement uses TRBV5-1 and TRBJ2-7; TRBD1 aligns across 8 bases. The CDR3 length is 14 residues. The junction had 5 bases not matched to a gene; V was cut back by 4 bases and J by 2 bases. Per germline, CDR1 SGHRS and CDR2 YFSETQ. For the CDR3, the DNA is TGCGCCAGCAGCAACCAGGGGGCTACCTACGAGCAGTACTTC. Its translation: CASSNQGATYEQYF.

The chain has TRBV5-5 and TRBJ1-4; 7 bases are a match to TRBD1. Trimming took 0 bases from V and 4 from J; bases not matched to a gene: 6. Germline CDR1 reads SGHKS; CDR2 reads YYEKEE (reference sequence). There are 16 residues in the CDR3. DNA of the CDR3: TGTGCCAGCAGCTTGGGGGGGACAGATTATAATGAAAAACTGTTTTTT. It translates to CASSLGGTDYNEKLFF.

The chain has TRBV5-4 and TRBJ1-3; D remains ambiguous. Germline values: CDR1 SGHNT, CDR2 YYREEE (reference sequence). This CDR3 contains 13 residues. V was trimmed by 2 bases and J by 1 base, leaving 4 bases between them. CDR3 in DNA: TGTGCCAGCAGCTTACGATCTGGAAACACCATATATTTT. Amino acid sequence: CASSLRSGNTIYF.

This clone appeared a single time. This chain uses TRBV18 with TRBJ1-3; unclear D gene. The CDR3 loop spans 16 amino acids. Germline V CDR1 and CDR2: KGHSH, LQKENI. V lost 5 bases and J 0 bases, leaving 14 bases between the germline ends. In nucleotides, the CDR3 is TGTGCCAGCTCAACGTCCGCTCTTAGCTCTGGAAACACCATATATTTT. The encoded protein is CASSTSALSSGNTIYF.

The chain joins TRBV9 to TRBJ2-3; a possible D gene is TRBD2 (6 bases). V was shortened by 0 bases and J by 3 bases, with 11 bases between the two germline ends. The CDR3 spans 15 residues. Germline V lookup: CDR1 SGDLS, CDR2 YYNGEE. CDR3 coding DNA: TGTGCCAGCAGCGTAGAGGCAGGGAGGACAGATACGCAGTATTTT. Amino acids: CASSVEAGRTDTQYF.

The chain has TRBV5-3 and TRBJ2-1; 9 positions agree with TRBD1. TRBV5-3 is identified as an open reading frame with a role that is uncertain. Germline trimming cut 1 base from V and 0 bases from J; bases unmatched to any gene: 5. CDR3 size: 17 residues. In DNA form, the CDR3 reads TGTGCCAGAAGCTTGAGGGACAGGGCTTTCTCCTACAATGAGCAGTTCTTC. The encoded protein is CARSLRDRAFSYNEQFF.

This chain connects TRBV9 to TRBJ2-1; D is possibly TRBD1 or TRBD2 (5 bases each). The germline CDR1 and CDR2 sequences are SGDLS and YYNGEE. The CDR3 is made up of 15 amino acids. Trimming stripped 3 bases from V and 2 bases from J, with 12 bases between. CDR3 region: CASSGGTGPYNEQFF. The DNA for the CDR3 is TGTGCCAGCAGCGGGGGGACGGGTCCCTACAATGAGCAGTTCTTC.

The chain is built from TRBV5-6 and TRBJ2-7; D is possibly TRBD2 (5 bases). V was clipped by 1 base and J by 1 base, with 15 bases between them. The CDR3 totals 16 residues. From germline, CDR1 is SGHDT and CDR2 YYEEEE. The CDR3 DNA reads TGTGCCAGCAGCTTGTACGCGGACTCCCGATCCTACGAGCAGTACTTC. Residues: CASSLYADSRSYEQYF.

The V call is TRBV6-1, the J call TRBJ1-6; the D is unclear. Looked up from germline, CDR1 is MNHNS and CDR2 is SASEGT. This CDR3 region has 15 residues. V was clipped by 2 bases and J by 5 bases, with 10 bases between them. CDR3 in DNA: TGTGCCAGCAGTGAACGGTCAACGGATAATTCACCCCTCCACTTT. Protein product: CASSERSTDNSPLHF.